The T cell receptor beta chain described here comes from a study of blood T cell repertoires in COVID-19. Study summary: Acute and convalescent COVID-19 specimens originated in the United States, Italy and Spain. Nucleic acid was either cDNA or gDNA, and it came from T cells, B-cell-depleted T cells, or PBMCs.

Per the original methods: From reference gene primer amplification, estimates of nucleated cell counts were derived. The table came from immunoSEQ multiplex PCR; TCRdb's copy has only in-frame clones and leaves some out. V and J calls and clone size are given by that table; D and trimming were obtained from the DNA. Of tens of thousands of clones listed, about 90% were seen once; the top ten hold approximately 5.1%. The CDR3 is 14 amino acids. With V trimmed by 5 bases and J by 0 bases, 1 base remained unmatched. The germline V gene has CDR1 SGHNT and CDR2 YENEEA. The material sequenced was peripheral blood. The receptor was isolated from a human donor in a cohort sampled during active COVID-19. The genes are TRBV11-3 and TRBJ1-3; the match to TRBD1 covers 7 bases. CDR3 region: CASSGDSSGNTIYF. Here the CDR3 DNA reads TGTGCCAGCAGCGGGGACAGCTCTGGAAACACCATATATTTT.